This T cell receptor beta chain was sequenced during a study of T cells in Graves' hyperthyroidism and ophthalmopathy. This clonotype was seen ten or more times. RNA transcripts provided the source from which TCR beta CDR3 regions were amplified. The HTBI primer set served for first-round RT-PCR of the TCR CDR3. TCRdb reprocessed the multiplex PCR reads via MiXCR and lists one record per CDR3 protein. The sample contains over 500,000 distinct CDR3 sequences, around 16% of which appear only once. Sample: blood. The sequence was obtained from a woman aged 30 to 39 with Graves' ophthalmopathy.

The CDR3 nucleotides are TGTGCCAGCAGTTATACCGTGGAGACCCAGTACTTC. Encoded protein: CASSYTVETQYF. The J gene is TRBJ2-5, the V gene TRBV6-2 or TRBV6-3, with unresolved D. The CDR3 is made up of 12 amino acids. Germline lookup yields CDR1 MNHEY and CDR2 SVGEGT. Trimming shortened V by 3 bases and J by 5 bases, and 7 bases separated the two germline ends.